This T cell receptor beta chain is from a study of tumor-infiltrating lymphocytes in primary liver carcinoma. This clonotype has only one observation. The CDR3 covers 18 residues. Germline values: CDR1 LGHNA, CDR2 YNFKEQ. The V and J ends lost 3 bases and 10 bases, in that order; junction bases with no gene match: 21. From around 0.5 ug of total RNA, TCR beta-specific cDNA was reverse-transcribed using a constant-region primer. What produced the TCR beta libraries was three nested multiplex PCR rounds using slightly modified ARM-PCR. Amplification in the first two PCR rounds was performed using TRBV1-TRBV30 forward primers and a C-beta reverse primer for roughly 9 cycles each. TCRdb passed the multiplex PCR reads through MiXCR, listing each CDR3 protein once. The table has 22,000 or so distinct CDR3 sequences, approximately 80% seen once. Unsorted bulk tissue of roughly 18-32 mg yielded co-extracted RNA and DNA.

The sequence was obtained from a woman between 25 and 40 years old with primary liver carcinoma and hepatitis B virus infection. This chain links TRBV4-2 with TRBJ2-7; 10 bases agree with TRBD1. The sequenced material came from liver tumor tissue from sampling region 2. Subset in this sample: tumor region T2, inferior pole. CDR3 in DNA: TGTGCCAGCAGCCAGGAACACCCAGGACAGGGGGGACCGCGCAAACAGTACTTC. It is translated as CASSQEHPGQGGPRKQYF.